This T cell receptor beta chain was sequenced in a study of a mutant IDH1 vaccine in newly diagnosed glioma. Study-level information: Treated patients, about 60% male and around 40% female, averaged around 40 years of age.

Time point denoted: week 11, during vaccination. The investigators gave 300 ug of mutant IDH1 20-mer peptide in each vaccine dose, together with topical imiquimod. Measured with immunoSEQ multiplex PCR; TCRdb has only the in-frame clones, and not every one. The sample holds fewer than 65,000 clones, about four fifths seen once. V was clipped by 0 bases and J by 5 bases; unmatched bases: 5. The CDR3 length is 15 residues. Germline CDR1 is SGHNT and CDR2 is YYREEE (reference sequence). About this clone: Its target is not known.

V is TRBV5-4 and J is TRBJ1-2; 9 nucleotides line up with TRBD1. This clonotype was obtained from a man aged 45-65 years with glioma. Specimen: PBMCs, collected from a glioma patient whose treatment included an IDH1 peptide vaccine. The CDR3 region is CASSLGQGGSYGYTF. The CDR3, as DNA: TGTGCCAGCAGCTTGGGACAGGGGGGGAGTTATGGCTACACCTTC.